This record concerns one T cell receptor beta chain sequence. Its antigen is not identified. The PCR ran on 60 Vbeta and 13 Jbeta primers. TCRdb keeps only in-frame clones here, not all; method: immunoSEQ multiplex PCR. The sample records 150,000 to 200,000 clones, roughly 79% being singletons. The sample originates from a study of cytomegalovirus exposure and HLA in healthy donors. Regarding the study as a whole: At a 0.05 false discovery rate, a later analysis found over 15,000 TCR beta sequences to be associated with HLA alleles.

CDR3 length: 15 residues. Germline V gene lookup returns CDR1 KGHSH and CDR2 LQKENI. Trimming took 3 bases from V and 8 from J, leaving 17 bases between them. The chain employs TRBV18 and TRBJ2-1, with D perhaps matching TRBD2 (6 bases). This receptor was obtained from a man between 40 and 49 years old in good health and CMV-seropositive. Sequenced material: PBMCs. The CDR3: CASSPDYQGSHEQFF. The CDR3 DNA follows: TGTGCCAGCTCACCGGACTACCAGGGATCCCATGAGCAGTTCTTC.